This T cell receptor beta chain was sequenced in a study of shared clonotypes between healthy human individuals. Study as a whole: Serving as donors were a couple of women and three men, whose ages spanned 18 to 49.

Whole-study results and caveats: The expectation was that sequencing depth would affect clonotype sharing among donors. When compared with the clonotypes that were shared by all four sorted-subset donors, the non-shared clonotypes turned out to have lower generation probabilities. Clonotype sharing across a few donors was observed for about 5.5% of naive CD4 clonotypes.

Here immunoSEQ multiplex PCR was the method, and the copy in TCRdb shows in-frame clones only, minus some. The sample gives about 100,000 clones, approximately 70% of which show up once; approximately 24% is in the top ten. The junction had 5 bases not matched to a gene; V was cut back by 4 bases and J by 4 bases. Germline CDR1 is SGHVS and CDR2 is FQNEAQ. The CDR3 has 14 amino acids. For this clone: The antigen is undetermined.

Sequencing used memory CD8+ T cells sorted from blood. Subset denoted: CD45RO+ cells pooled with CCR7-negative TemRA cells. The receptor was isolated from a woman aged 25-40 years in good health. The rearrangement uses TRBV7-8 and TRBJ1-2, with 8 nucleotides matching TRBD1. The CDR3 reads CASSSDRVGYGYTF. For the CDR3, the DNA is TGTGCCAGCAGCTCGGACAGGGTCGGCTATGGCTACACCTTC.